The 19 T cell receptor beta chains given below trace back to one sample, sequenced in a study of T cells after yellow fever vaccination. TCRdb independently ran MiXCR on the 5' RACE reads; one entry per CDR3 protein. This sample yields under 90,000 distinct CDR3 sequences, of which less than 8.5% are seen a single time; 37% belongs to the top ten. Sequencing used CD8+ T cells sorted from PBMCs, obtained about 41 days after the first yellow fever vaccination. These receptors were collected from a man between 18 and 35 years old who received the YFV17D yellow fever vaccine.

The chain uses TRBV15 and TRBJ1-1, with a possible D match to TRBD1 (5 bases). The CDR3 totals 14 residues. V dropped 8 bases and J dropped 1 base, with 14 bases sitting between them. In germline, CDR1 is LNHNV, CDR2 YYDKDF (reference sequence). CDR3 bases: TGTGCCACCTCGTTGGGGCTGCAGAACACTGAAGCTTTCTTT. Translated, it gives CATSLGLQNTEAFF.

This clonotype has at least ten counts. This chain uses TRBV10-3 with TRBJ2-1, with 10 positions matching TRBD2. The CDR3 length is 17 residues. Germline-derived CDR1 and CDR2 are ENHRY and SYGVKD. V was clipped by 5 bases and J by 0 bases; unmatched bases: 7. The CDR3 region has the DNA TGTGCCATCAGTCGGACTAGCGGTTGGAGCTCCTACAATGAGCAGTTCTTC. Amino acid sequence: CAISRTSGWSSYNEQFF.

This clonotype was seen repeatedly, ten times or more. The chain has TRBV27 and TRBJ1-2; D is perhaps TRBD1 (5 bases). Between the trimmed V and J ends, which lost 0 bases and 7 bases, there was a span of 12 bases. The CDR3 runs to 14 residues. CDR1 is MNHEY and CDR2 is SMNVEV in the germline V gene (reference sequence). The CDR3: CASSLSIQAPGYTF. CDR3 nucleotides: TGTGCCAGCAGTTTATCGATACAGGCTCCTGGCTACACCTTC.

This clonotype has at least ten counts. V usage is TRBV4-3 and J usage is TRBJ2-7; D remains unclear. The germline CDR1 and CDR2 sequences are LGHNA and YSLEER. The CDR3 spans 13 residues. Trimming took off 0 bases at V and 1 base at J, with 4 bases between the two ends. The CDR3 is CASSQDLSYEQYF. CDR3 in DNA: TGCGCCAGCAGCCAAGATTTATCCTACGAGCAGTACTTC.

In its sample, this clonotype was seen many times. The chain recombines TRBV6-5 with TRBJ2-2; 8 nucleotides agree with TRBD2. This CDR3 has 16 residues. The germline CDR1 and CDR2 sequences are MNHEY and SVGAGI. V trimming: 2 bases; J trimming: 7 bases; junction bases outside the gene matches: 9. DNA for the CDR3: TGTGCCAGCAGTTACCACTGGCGGGGGGAGGTCGGGGAGCTGTTTTTT. Translated, it gives CASSYHWRGEVGELFF.

This clonotype was counted many times. The V call is TRBV9, the J call TRBJ2-3; 8 nucleotides line up with TRBD1. From germline, CDR1 is SGDLS and CDR2 YYNGEE. The trim removed 4 bases at V and 2 bases at J, leaving 3 bases unmatched. This CDR3 is 14 amino acids long. CDR3 coding DNA: TGTGCCAGCAGCTCGGACAGGGTCACAGATACGCAGTATTTT. Encoded protein: CASSSDRVTDTQYF.

This clonotype came up many times. The rearrangement links TRBV5-1 to TRBJ2-3; D is unresolved. CDR1 SGHRS and CDR2 YFSETQ come from the germline V gene. This CDR3 has 14 amino acids. V dropped 6 bases and J dropped 1 base, with 12 bases sitting between them. In DNA form, the CDR3 reads TGCGCCAGCAAGGAGTCCGTCGGCACAGATACGCAGTATTTT. Translating it yields CASKESVGTDTQYF.

This clonotype showed up many times. The chain is built from TRBV11-2 and TRBJ2-1; a weak D match, TRBD1 (6 bases). The germline V gene has CDR1 SGHAT and CDR2 FQNNGV. V lost 3 bases to trimming and J lost 5 bases, with 11 bases between them. The CDR3 consists of 14 residues. The CDR3 nucleotides read TGTGCCAGCAGCTTCGCCAGGGGAGACAATGAGCAGTTCTTC. Its protein product is CASSFARGDNEQFF.

Ten or more counts support this clonotype. V and J are TRBV4-3 and TRBJ2-7; no definite D call. V gave up 5 bases and J gave up 0 bases, with 11 bases separating them. The length of the CDR3 is 14 residues. Germline V CDR1 and CDR2: LGHNA, YSLEER. The CDR3 sequence: CASSDSPSSYEQYF. CDR3 coding DNA: TGCGCCAGCAGCGATAGCCCGAGCTCCTACGAGCAGTACTTC.

This clonotype was seen at least ten times. This sequence joins TRBV15 and TRBJ2-4; D gene ambiguous. V was cut by 2 bases and J by 0 bases, with 5 bases left in between. The germline CDR1 and CDR2 sequences are LNHNV and YYDKDF (reference sequence). CDR3 length equals 14 residues. CDR3 sequence reads: CATSRKLAKNIQYF. CDR3 sequence (DNA): TGTGCCACCAGCAGAAAGCTAGCCAAAAACATTCAGTACTTC.

This clonotype has just a few counts. The chain has TRBV7-3 and TRBJ2-2, with unresolved D. Per the germline V gene, CDR1 is SGHTA and CDR2 is FQGTGA. The CDR3 consists of 12 residues. V was trimmed by 4 bases and J by 3 bases, leaving 3 bases between them. The CDR3 DNA is TGTGCCAGCAGCTCCGACACCGGGGAGCTGTTTTTT. As protein: CASSSDTGELFF. Full variable domain (missing parts from reference TRBV7-3 and TRBJ2-2): GAGVSQTPSNKVTEKGKYVELRCDPISGHTALYWYRQSLGQGPEFLIYFQGTGAADDSGLPNDRFFAVRPEGSVSTLKIQRTERGDSAVYLCASSSDTGELFFGEGSRLTVL.

This clonotype was observed at least ten times. CDR3 in DNA: TGTGCCAGCAGTCCCCCCCGGGGGCCCCAGCATTTT. Translated: CASSPPRGPQHF. This chain connects TRBV28 to TRBJ1-5; D not resolved. Trimming removed 5 bases from V and 9 bases from J, with 11 bases in between. The germline CDR1 and CDR2 sequences are MDHEN and SYDVKM. The CDR3 has 12 amino acids. The whole variable domain, filled in from reference TRBV28 and TRBJ1-5, reads DVKVTQSSRYLVKRTGEKVFLECVQDMDHENMFWYRQDPGLGLRLIYFSYDVKMKEKGDIPEGYSVSREKKERFSLILESASTNQTSMYLCASSPPRGPQHFGDGTRLSIL.

This clonotype has a count of ten or more. V is TRBV6-5 and J is TRBJ2-7; no clear D gene. Germline-derived CDR1 and CDR2 are MNHEY and SVGAGI. The CDR3 covers 14 residues. Trimming left V 5 bases short and J 2 bases short, with 13 bases between. The CDR3 DNA follows: TGTGCCAGCAGTACCGCCGGGTATCCCTACGAGCAGTACTTC. This sequence encodes CASSTAGYPYEQYF.

In the case of this clonotype: A junction boundary mismatches the germline segment, possibly from a read error. The chain links TRBV5-1 to TRBJ2-2; 8 bases align to TRBD1. This CDR3 is 14 amino acids long. CDR1 is SGHRS and CDR2 is YFSETQ in the germline V gene. CDR3: CASTLTGAIGELFF. The CDR3 nucleotides are TGCGCCAGCACCTTGACAGGGGCAATCGGGGAGCTGTTTTTT.

The CDR3 DNA is TGTGCCAGCAGTTTCGGACAGTCCTCTAACTATGGCTACACCTTC. As protein: CASSFGQSSNYGYTF. The chain uses TRBV12-3 or TRBV12-4 and TRBJ1-2; a weak D match, TRBD1 (6 bases). V was pared by 3 bases and J by 0 bases, with 11 bases between. This CDR3 has 15 residues.

This clonotype was counted a single time. CDR3 sequence (DNA): TGTGCCAGTATCACCACTCTAGGGGCCGGCGATCAGCCCCAGCATTTT. Translation: CASITTLGAGDQPQHF. The chain links TRBV19 to TRBJ1-5; tentative D call: TRBD1 (5 bases). V was pared by 7 bases and J by 5 bases, with 21 bases between. Germline assignment: CDR1 LNHDA and CDR2 SQIVND (reference sequence). The CDR3 spans 16 residues.

V gene TRBV5-6 combines with J gene TRBJ1-5; D remains ambiguous. CDR1 and CDR2 (germline): SGHDT, YYEEEE. V shed 4 bases and J shed 5 bases, with 19 bases lying between them. This CDR3 is built from 16 residues. Here the CDR3 reads CASSLRVSVNHQPQHF. DNA for the CDR3: TGTGCCAGCAGCCTGCGGGTATCCGTTAACCATCAGCCCCAGCATTTT. The whole variable domain, filled in from reference TRBV5-6 and TRBJ1-5, reads DAGVTQSPTHLIKTRGQQVTLRCSPKSGHDTVSWYQQALGQGPQFIFQYYEEEERQRGNFPDRFSGHQFPNYSSELNVNALLLGDSALYLCASSLRVSVNHQPQHFGDGTRLSIL.

This clonotype was seen many times. V and J are TRBV5-1 and TRBJ2-3; 7 nucleotides match TRBD1. The germline V gene has CDR1 SGHRS and CDR2 YFSETQ. Losses at the gene ends were 4 bases for V and 4 bases for J; bases not matched to a gene: 6. CDR3 length: 14 residues. The CDR3 DNA sequence: TGCGCCAGCAGCACAGGGGACAGCGCAGATACGCAGTATTTT. It codes for CASSTGDSADTQYF. Based on the CDR3 plus reference TRBV5-1 and TRBJ2-3, the full variable domain is KAGVTQTPRYLIKTRGQQVTLSCSPISGHRSVSWYQQTPGQGLQFLFEYFSETQRNKGNFPGRFSGRQFSNSRSEMNVSTLELGDSALYLCASSTGDSADTQYFGPGTRLTVL.

The rearrangement joins TRBV11-3 to TRBJ2-1; 9 bases match TRBD1. Looked up from germline, CDR1 is SGHNT and CDR2 is YENEEA. The CDR3 is 16 amino acids. J lost 1 base, V lost 5 bases, and 6 bases had no gene match. The DNA of the CDR3 is TGTGCCAGCAGCCCTTCCGGGACAGGGTCCTACAATGAGCAGTTCTTC. This gives the protein CASSPSGTGSYNEQFF. The full variable domain, in which reference TRBV11-3 and TRBJ2-1 provide the parts outside the CDR3, is EAGVVQSPRYKIIEKKQPVAFWCNPISGHNTLYWYLQNLGQGPELLIRYENEEAVDDSQLPKDRFSAERLKGVDSTLKIQPAELGDSAVYLCASSPSGTGSYNEQFFGPGTRLTVL.